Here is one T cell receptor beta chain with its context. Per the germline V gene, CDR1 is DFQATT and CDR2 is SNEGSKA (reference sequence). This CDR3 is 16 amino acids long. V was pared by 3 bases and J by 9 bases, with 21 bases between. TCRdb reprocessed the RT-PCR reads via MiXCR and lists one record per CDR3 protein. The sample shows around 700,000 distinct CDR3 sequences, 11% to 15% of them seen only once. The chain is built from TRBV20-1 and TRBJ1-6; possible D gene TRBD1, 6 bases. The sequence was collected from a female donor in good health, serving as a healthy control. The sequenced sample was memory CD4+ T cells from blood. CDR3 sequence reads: CSASRGGAGTGSPLHF. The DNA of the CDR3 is TGCAGTGCTAGTAGGGGGGGGGCAGGGACCGGTTCACCCCTCCACTTT.